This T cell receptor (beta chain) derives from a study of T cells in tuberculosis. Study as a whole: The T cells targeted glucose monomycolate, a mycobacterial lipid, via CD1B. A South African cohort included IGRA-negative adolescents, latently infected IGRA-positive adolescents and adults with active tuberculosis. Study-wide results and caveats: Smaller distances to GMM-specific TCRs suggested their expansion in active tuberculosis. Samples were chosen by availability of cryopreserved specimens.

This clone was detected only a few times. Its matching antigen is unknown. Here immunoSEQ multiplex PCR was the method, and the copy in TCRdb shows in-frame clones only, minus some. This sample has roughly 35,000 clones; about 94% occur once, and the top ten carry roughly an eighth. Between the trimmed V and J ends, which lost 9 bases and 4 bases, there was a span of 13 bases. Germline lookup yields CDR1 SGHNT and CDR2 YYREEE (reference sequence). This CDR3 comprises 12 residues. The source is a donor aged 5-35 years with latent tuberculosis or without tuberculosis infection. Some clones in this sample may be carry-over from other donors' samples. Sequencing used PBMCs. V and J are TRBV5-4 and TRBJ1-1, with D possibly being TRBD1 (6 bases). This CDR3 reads CATNQGLTEAFF. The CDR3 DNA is TGTGCCACCAACCAGGGGCTCACTGAAGCTTTCTTT.